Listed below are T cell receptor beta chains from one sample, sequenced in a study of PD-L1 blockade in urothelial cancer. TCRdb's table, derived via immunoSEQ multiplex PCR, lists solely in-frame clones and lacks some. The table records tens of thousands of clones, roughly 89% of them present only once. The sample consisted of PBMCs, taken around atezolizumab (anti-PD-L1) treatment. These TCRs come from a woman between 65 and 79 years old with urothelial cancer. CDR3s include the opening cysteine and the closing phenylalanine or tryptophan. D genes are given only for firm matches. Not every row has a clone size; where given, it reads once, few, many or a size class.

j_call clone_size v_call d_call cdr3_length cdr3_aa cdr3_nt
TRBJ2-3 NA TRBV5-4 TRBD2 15 CASSLGGRLWDTQYF TGTGCCAGCAGCTTGGGCGGGAGGCTCTGGGATACGCAGTATTTT
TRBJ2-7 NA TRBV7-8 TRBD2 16 CASSLYSGLPTYEQYF TGTGCCAGCAGCTTGTACTCGGGACTACCAACCTACGAGCAGTACTTC
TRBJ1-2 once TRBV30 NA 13 CAWSGDRAYGYTF TGTGCCTGGAGTGGCGACAGAGCCTATGGCTACACCTTC
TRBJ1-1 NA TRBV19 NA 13 CASSISGATEAFF TGTGCCAGTAGTATAAGCGGGGCCACTGAAGCTTTCTTT
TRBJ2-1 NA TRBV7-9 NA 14 CASSPSVGDNEQFF TGTGCCAGCAGCCCCTCGGTAGGGGACAATGAGCAGTTCTTC
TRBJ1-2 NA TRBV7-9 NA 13 CASSSRWTYGYTF TGTGCCAGCAGCTCGCGATGGACTTATGGCTACACCTTC
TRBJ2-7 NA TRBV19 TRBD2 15 CASSLPGAGVYEQYF TGTGCCAGTAGTCTACCCGGAGCGGGGGTATACGAGCAGTACTTC
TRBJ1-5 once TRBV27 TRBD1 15 CASKFRGQGNQPQHF TGTGCCAGCAAATTTAGGGGACAGGGCAATCAGCCCCAGCATTTT
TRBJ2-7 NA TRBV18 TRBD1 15 CASSPSDRVLREQYF TGTGCCAGCTCACCATCAGACAGGGTTCTGAGGGAGCAGTACTTC
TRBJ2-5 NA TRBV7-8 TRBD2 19 CASSLVGRMLAGSQETQYF TGTGCCAGCAGCTTAGTAGGACGTATGTTAGCGGGGAGTCAAGAGACCCAGTACTTC
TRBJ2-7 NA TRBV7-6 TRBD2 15 CASSHSGLAIYEQYF TGTGCCAGCAGCCACTCGGGACTAGCAATCTACGAGCAGTACTTC
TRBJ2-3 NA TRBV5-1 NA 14 CASSLALERDTQYF TGCGCCAGCAGCTTGGCCCTAGAGAGAGATACGCAGTATTTT
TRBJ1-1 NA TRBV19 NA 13 CASRKSTVTEAFF TGTGCCAGTAGGAAAAGCACAGTCACTGAAGCTTTCTTT
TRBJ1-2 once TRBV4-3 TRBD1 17 CASSQAEGQGAGYGYTF TGCGCCAGCAGCCAAGCGGAAGGACAGGGGGCAGGGTATGGCTACACCTTC